This entry describes one T cell receptor (beta chain). Its matching antigen is unknown. CDR1 and CDR2 from the germline V gene are SGHRS and YFSETQ. The J segment lost 0 bases and the V segment lost 2 bases, leaving 8 bases of the junction unmatched. This CDR3 is 17 amino acids long. Both 60 Vbeta primers and 13 Jbeta primers went into the PCR. Some clones are missing from TCRdb's copy, which holds only in-frame ones; the method was immunoSEQ multiplex PCR. The table has roughly 200,000 clones, over 80% seen once; the top ten hold over 1%. This record belongs to a study of cytomegalovirus exposure and HLA in healthy donors. General study findings and limits: In a later analysis, several top co-occurrence clusters appeared linked to parvovirus B19, influenza, CMV and Epstein-Barr virus.

The rearrangement links TRBV5-1 to TRBJ2-5; 9 nucleotides align to TRBD2. This receptor was taken from a man under 40 in good health and CMV-seronegative. Sequencing input: PBMCs. CDR3 in DNA: TGCGCCAGCAGCTTTTATGGCGGGAGGGGGTACCAAGAGACCCAGTACTTC. Protein: CASSFYGGRGYQETQYF.